Listed below are T cell receptor beta chains from one sample, sequenced in a study of blood T cell repertoires in COVID-19. Clones were sequenced by immunoSEQ multiplex PCR, and TCRdb holds only the in-frame ones, with some missing. This table holds hundreds of thousands of clones, less than 90% found once. Sequencing was performed on peripheral blood. These receptors were obtained from a human donor in a cohort sampled during active COVID-19. CDR3s include the opening cysteine and the closing phenylalanine or tryptophan. The D gene is left open where the match is weak. The size of a clone is reported for some rows only, either as once, few or many, or as a class for expanded clones.

abundance,j_gene,v_gene,len,d_gene,CDR3aa,CDR3nt
NA,TRBJ1-1,TRBV4-3,15,NA,CASSLIPGAGTEAFF,TGCGCCAGCAGCCTCATTCCAGGGGCGGGCACTGAAGCTTTCTTT
NA,TRBJ1-5,TRBV7-8,16,NA,CASSLGTANSNQPQHF,TGTGCCAGCAGCTTAGGGACAGCAAATAGCAATCAGCCCCAGCATTTT
NA,TRBJ2-2,TRBV6-5,13,NA,CASRLIGGGELFF,TGTGCCAGCAGATTAATCGGAGGCGGGGAGCTGTTTTTT
NA,TRBJ2-7,TRBV11-2,16,TRBD1,CASSLWGQGASYEQYF,TGTGCCAGCAGCTTATGGGGACAGGGGGCCTCCTACGAGCAGTACTTC
once,TRBJ1-1,TRBV11-3,15,NA,CASSLAGPGNTEAFF,TGTGCCAGCAGCTTAGCCGGCCCGGGGAACACTGAAGCTTTCTTT
NA,TRBJ1-6,TRBV19,12,NA,CASKAENSPLHF,TGTGCCAGTAAGGCGGAGAATTCACCCCTCCACTTT
few,TRBJ1-2,TRBV24-1,12,NA,CATSSQDYGYTF,TGTGCCACCAGTTCCCAGGACTATGGCTACACCTTC
NA,TRBJ1-2,TRBV5-1,16,TRBD1,CASSLEALGTGSGYTF,TGCGCCAGCAGCTTGGAGGCGTTGGGGACAGGGTCTGGCTACACCTTC
NA,TRBJ1-3,TRBV6-5,15,TRBD1,CASRYGQGTGNTIYF,TGTGCCAGCCGATATGGACAGGGCACTGGAAACACCATATATTTT
NA,TRBJ2-3,TRBV19,14,NA,CASSIAGGTDTQYF,TGTGCCAGTAGTATCGCGGGCGGCACAGATACGCAGTATTTT
NA,TRBJ2-3,TRBV7-9,15,TRBD2,CASSFSGSRRDTQYF,TGTGCCAGCAGCTTCAGCGGGAGCCGCCGGGATACGCAGTATTTT
NA,TRBJ2-2,TRBV4-1,14,TRBD1,CASRDRGNTGELFF,TGCGCCAGCAGGGACAGGGGTAACACCGGGGAGCTGTTTTTT
NA,TRBJ2-3,TRBV5-1,14,NA,CASSPGSVTDTQYF,TGCGCCAGCAGCCCGGGTAGCGTTACAGATACGCAGTATTTT
few,TRBJ1-5,TRBV7-6,15,NA,CASSLEAGSNQPQHF,TGTGCCAGCAGCTTAGAGGCAGGAAGCAATCAGCCCCAGCATTTT
NA,TRBJ2-7,TRBV21-1,13,NA,CASTQTVSYEQYF,TGTGCCAGCACTCAGACAGTTTCCTACGAGCAGTACTTC
once,TRBJ1-3,TRBV19,16,TRBD1,CASKGGQGLSGNTIYF,TGTGCCAGTAAGGGCGGACAGGGGCTTTCTGGAAACACCATATATTTT
NA,TRBJ2-2,TRBV11-3,16,TRBD2,CASSLLAGGNTGELFF,TGTGCCAGCAGCCTACTAGCGGGGGGTAACACCGGGGAGCTGTTTTTT
NA,TRBJ1-4,TRBV18,15,TRBD1,CASSPRQGVAEKLFF,TGTGCCAGCTCACCCAGACAGGGGGTGGCTGAAAAACTGTTTTTT
NA,TRBJ2-5,TRBV6-2/TRBV6-3,14,TRBD2,CASSASGRGETQYF,TGTGCCAGCAGTGCTAGCGGGAGGGGAGAGACCCAGTACTTC
NA,TRBJ2-7,TRBV10-3,16,NA,CATSPATGIRSYEQYF,TGTGCCACCTCTCCGGCGACAGGTATACGCTCCTACGAGCAGTACTTC
NA,TRBJ1-1,TRBV30,12,NA,CGAAYMNTEAFF,TGTGGCGCGGCCTACATGAACACTGAAGCTTTCTTT
NA,TRBJ2-2,TRBV19,14,TRBD1,CASSRDSYTGELFF,TGTGCCAGTAGCCGGGACAGTTACACCGGGGAGCTGTTTTTT
NA,TRBJ2-7,TRBV27,13,NA,CASTRRGTYEQYF,TGTGCCAGCACCCGTCGGGGTACCTACGAGCAGTACTTC
NA,TRBJ1-2,TRBV28,12,TRBD1,CASSEGAGGYTF,TGTGCCAGCAGCGAGGGGGCGGGTGGCTACACCTTC
many,TRBJ2-2,TRBV5-6,16,TRBD1,CASSRPRDSITGELFF,TGTGCCAGCAGCCGACCTCGGGACAGCATTACCGGGGAGCTGTTTTTT
NA,TRBJ2-5,TRBV7-9,11,NA,CASSPLETQYF,TGTGCCAGCAGCCCCCTAGAGACCCAGTACTTC
NA,TRBJ2-7,TRBV2,14,TRBD1,CASTKDRGTYEQYF,TGTGCCAGCACCAAGGACAGGGGGACGTACGAGCAGTACTTC
NA,TRBJ1-2,TRBV23-1,13,TRBD1,CASSLATGDGYTF,TGCGCCAGCAGTCTCGCGACAGGGGACGGCTACACCTTC
NA,TRBJ1-5,TRBV19,14,NA,CASRNTGSDQPQHF,TGTGCCAGTAGAAATACCGGGTCGGATCAGCCCCAGCATTTT
NA,TRBJ2-1,TRBV5-1,16,NA,CASSLTPRVSYNEQFF,TGCGCCAGCAGCTTGACCCCCCGGGTTTCGTACAATGAGCAGTTCTTC
NA,TRBJ2-1,TRBV11-3,12,NA,CASSLRSNEQFF,TGTGCCAGCAGCTTACGTTCCAATGAGCAGTTCTTC
NA,TRBJ1-5,TRBV28,16,TRBD1,CASSSPRQGAGQPQHF,TGTGCCAGCAGTTCTCCCAGACAGGGGGCGGGTCAGCCCCAGCATTTT
NA,TRBJ2-1,TRBV7-6,18,NA,CASSLNPSRESSYNEQFF,TGTGCCAGCAGCTTAAATCCCTCCCGCGAGAGCTCCTACAATGAGCAGTTCTTC
NA,TRBJ1-1,TRBV5-1,13,NA,CASSSQPNTEAFF,TGCGCCAGCAGCTCACAACCCAACACTGAAGCTTTCTTT
NA,TRBJ1-2,TRBV14,14,NA,CASSRRGSGYGYTF,TGTGCCAGCAGCCGACGAGGGAGCGGCTATGGCTACACCTTC
once,TRBJ2-3,TRBV5-1,16,NA,CASSRAPPGGTDTQYF,TGCGCCAGCAGCCGCGCGCCCCCCGGGGGCACAGATACGCAGTATTTT
NA,TRBJ2-7,TRBV3-1/TRBV3-2,14,TRBD2,CASSDSGRPYEQYF,TGTGCCAGCAGCGATAGCGGGAGGCCCTACGAGCAGTACTTC
NA,TRBJ2-7,TRBV7-6,15,NA,CASSLSPGRDYEQYF,TGTGCCAGCAGCTTGAGTCCCGGGAGAGACTACGAGCAGTACTTC
NA,TRBJ2-5,TRBV7-9,14,TRBD1,CASSPAGTGGPQYF,TGTGCCAGCAGCCCCGCCGGGACAGGGGGTCCCCAGTACTTC
NA,TRBJ1-2,TRBV6-5,14,NA,CASRKTGTPYGYTF,TGTGCCAGCAGAAAGACCGGGACACCCTATGGCTACACCTTC
once,TRBJ1-2,TRBV19,13,NA,CASRDGLNYGYTF,TGTGCCAGTAGGGACGGACTCAACTATGGCTACACCTTC
NA,TRBJ2-2,TRBV19,16,NA,CASKSLDSPNTGELFF,TGTGCCAGTAAAAGCTTGGACTCCCCGAACACCGGGGAGCTGTTTTTT
NA,TRBJ2-3,TRBV5-1,15,NA,CASSLQSPRTDTQYF,TGCGCCAGCAGCTTACAGTCTCCGAGAACAGATACGCAGTATTTT
NA,TRBJ1-2,TRBV6-5,11,NA,CASQGSYGYTF,TGTGCCAGTCAGGGGAGCTATGGCTACACCTTC
NA,TRBJ2-7,TRBV7-9,14,NA,CASSSTQGTYEQYF,TGTGCCAGCAGCTCGACACAGGGTACCTACGAGCAGTACTTC
NA,TRBJ1-3,TRBV19,15,NA,CASSIGSQAGNTIYF,TGTGCCAGTAGTATAGGATCACAGGCTGGAAACACCATATATTTT
NA,TRBJ2-1,TRBV30,12,NA,CAWSVGVNEQFF,TGTGCCTGGAGTGTAGGGGTAAATGAGCAGTTCTTC
NA,TRBJ1-6,TRBV7-3,13,TRBD1,CASSKRQGSPLHF,TGTGCCAGCAGCAAGAGACAGGGTTCACCCCTCCACTTT
NA,TRBJ2-5,TRBV30,17,NA,CAWSARKAGPRGETQYF,TGTGCCTGGAGTGCCCGAAAGGCGGGACCCCGGGGGGAGACCCAGTACTTC
NA,TRBJ1-1,TRBV6-2/TRBV6-3,15,TRBD1,CASSGLRQGNTEAFF,TGTGCCAGCAGTGGACTCCGACAGGGGAACACTGAAGCTTTCTTT
many,TRBJ1-3,TRBV19,14,NA,CASRGGGGGNTIYF,TGTGCCAGTCGAGGCGGGGGAGGCGGAAACACCATATATTTT
NA,TRBJ2-7,TRBV5-4,17,NA,CASSLGGLGTRPREQYF,TGTGCCAGCAGCTTGGGCGGATTGGGGACAAGGCCTCGCGAGCAGTACTTC
once,TRBJ2-3,TRBV4-3,16,NA,CASSQGQPGVPDTQYF,TGCGCCAGCAGCCAAGGCCAACCCGGGGTCCCAGATACGCAGTATTTT
NA,TRBJ2-1,TRBV18,17,NA,CASSLIQGSLPINEQFF,TGTGCCAGCTCACTAATACAGGGTTCTCTTCCGATCAATGAGCAGTTCTTC
NA,TRBJ2-7,TRBV5-5,15,TRBD1,CASSFRQGLFYEQYF,TGTGCCAGCAGCTTCAGACAGGGGCTCTTCTACGAGCAGTACTTC
NA,TRBJ2-6,TRBV5-4,14,NA,CASSLGPGANVLTF,TGTGCCAGCAGCTTGGGGCCTGGGGCCAACGTCCTGACTTTC
few,TRBJ2-5,TRBV7-2,17,TRBD2,CASSGGTSGGPRETQYF,TGTGCCAGCAGCGGCGGGACTAGCGGGGGGCCCCGGGAGACCCAGTACTTC